This T cell receptor (beta chain) came from a study of response to subunit inactivated influenza vaccine. TCRdb re-derived calls from the RT-PCR reads in MiXCR, one entry per CDR3 protein. Of roughly 500,000 distinct CDR3 sequences detected, roughly 23% appear once; the ten largest clones hold roughly 2.8%. With 4 bases removed from V and 0 bases from J, the gap between germline ends came to 13 bases. The CDR3 has 15 amino acids. Germline V gene sequence: CDR1 SGHNT, CDR2 YYREEE (reference sequence). Only a few counts were recorded for this clonotype. A further study also used this sample, focusing on T cells expressing NK-cell markers. Per that paper: UMI-tagged 5'RACE template switching yielded the TCR beta cDNA.

The sequences come from CD4+ T cells sorted from PBMCs, collected approximately 13 days after vaccination. The genes are TRBV5-4 and TRBJ1-1, with D possibly being TRBD1 (5 bases). This receptor was obtained from a man over 45 who received an inactivated influenza vaccine. The chain's CDR3 is CASSPGTAVNTEAFF. Here the CDR3 DNA reads TGTGCCAGCAGCCCGGGGACGGCTGTGAACACTGAAGCTTTCTTT.